This T cell receptor beta chain originates from a study of beta chain features in type 1 diabetes (dated by TCRdb to 2017 to 2018). For the study in its entirety: Patients and healthy donors did not differ in mean age, gender distribution, total cell number or subset yield. In the study, recently diagnosed type 1 diabetes patients and matched healthy donors were compared on the TCRB repertoires of their sorted circulating CD4+ T cell subsets. A total of roughly 100 million sorted cells were examined across all samples, and the number of cells per subset was strongly correlated with RNA yield. Whereas all 30 or so donors provided naive and central memory subsets, regulatory and stem cell-like memory subsets were isolated from just 8 patients and about 8 healthy donors. General study outcomes and caveats: Patients with type 1 diabetes made fewer insertions and deleted more nucleotides at VDJ recombination sites, implying thymic rearrangement abnormalities. Because cDNA was sequenced instead of genomic DNA, activated cells with high expression could be over-represented, although the groups did not differ in activation or CD3 levels. Naive, central memory and regulatory TCRB repertoires appeared to be more alike among patients than among healthy donors. PCR may preferentially amplify shorter templates, but because patient and control samples were amplified and corrected together, any resulting skew would affect both groups equally. In all four CD4+ subsets, TCRB CDR3 length was moderately but significantly shorter in type 1 diabetes patients. Only small numbers of individuals were included in the HLA sub-analyses, which left unresolved whether HLA type had any influence on TCRB rearrangement.

From each donor, a single peripheral blood sample of about 116 mL on average was drawn into heparinised tubes. A BD FACSAria II and a panel including CD45RO, CCR7, CD25, CD127, CD95 and CD27 were used to sort naive, central memory, regulatory and stem cell-like memory CD4+ T cells. All sorted populations exceeded 95% purity. Right away, PBMCs were isolated by Lymphoprep density gradient centrifugation and were stained directly, with no culture step. Samples were stained and sorted in pairs, with one healthy donor and one patient per experiment, so that batch effects were minimized. As regards this clone: This receptor's antigen is unknown. The record has no base qualities; no much larger clone is one base away.

The High Capacity cDNA Reverse Transcription Kit was used to reverse transcribe all of the isolated RNA, meaning that expressed TCRB transcripts were what got sequenced. Naive, central memory and regulatory T cell samples underwent deep immunoSEQ sequencing, averaging around 4 million total reads per sample. After sorted cells were lysed in RLT buffer, RNA was extracted with DNase-treated RNeasy Micro or Mini kits, with the choice depending on cell number. To prevent cross-contamination, every cell subset was processed on its own, while patient and healthy donor samples were processed together. TCRB sequences were amplified from cDNA with the immunoSEQ multiplex PCR, producing 87-bp fragments spanning the CDR3 region. Sequencing of the amplicons was performed on the Illumina HiSeq platform. In the paper's pipeline: Synthetic template baselines were used to correct PCR bias computationally, reads within Hamming distance 2 were collapsed together, and singletons that could not be merged were discarded. By aligning reads against IMGT, V, D and J genes, CDR3 length, and insertions or deletions at six rearrangement sites were assigned. Within each subset, clonotype counts were normalized to the number of sorted cells before true diversity and Gini coefficients were calculated with the tcR R package. The overlap coefficient, calculated on TCRB nucleotide sequences, was used to quantify repertoire sharing. As a proxy for the pre-selection repertoire, out-of-frame TCRB sequences from naive cells were analyzed. TCRdb limited this immuneACCESS table to in-frame rearrangements with V and J called. A share of clones is missing; checked studies link under half to unresolved V genes, and the rest is unexplained. V, J and clone size are taken as reported in that table, and D and trimming were inferred from the DNA itself. The sample data list about 340,000 clones, and roughly 14% of these were observed just once. Over 0.014% of the sample comes from the top ten.

Trimming takes 7 bases from V and 3 bases from J, and the germline ends sit 11 bases apart. Spanning cysteine to phenylalanine, the CDR3 consists of 13 amino acids. The read is trimmed to its CDR3 DNA, 39 bases read in frame from base 1. Per the germline V gene, SGHAT is the CDR1 and FQNNGV is the CDR2. Recombination joined TRBV11-2 with TRBJ2-3; TRBD1 is a possible D gene, resting on 6 matching bases. Sequencing input: naive CD4+ T cells from blood. The cell subset or site label on this specimen signifies: true naive CD4+ T cells. The receptor was derived from a woman between 18 and 30 years old with type 1 diabetes. In nucleotides, the sequence is TGTGCCAGCATCCTCGGGACAACAGATACGCAGTATTTT. This is translated as CASILGTTDTQYF.